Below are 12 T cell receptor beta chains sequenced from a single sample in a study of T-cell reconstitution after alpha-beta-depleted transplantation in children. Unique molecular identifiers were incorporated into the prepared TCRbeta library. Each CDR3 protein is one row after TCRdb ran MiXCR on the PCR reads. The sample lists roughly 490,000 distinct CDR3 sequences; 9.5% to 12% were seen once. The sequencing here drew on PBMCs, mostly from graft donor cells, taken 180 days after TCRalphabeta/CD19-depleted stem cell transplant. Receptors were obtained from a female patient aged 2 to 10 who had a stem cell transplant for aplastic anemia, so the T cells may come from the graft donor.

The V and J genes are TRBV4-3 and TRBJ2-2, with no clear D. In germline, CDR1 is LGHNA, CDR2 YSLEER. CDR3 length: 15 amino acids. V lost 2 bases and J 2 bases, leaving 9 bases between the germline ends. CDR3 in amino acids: CASSQSTFNTGELFF. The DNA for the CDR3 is TGCGCCAGCAGCCAATCCACTTTTAACACCGGGGAGCTGTTTTTT.

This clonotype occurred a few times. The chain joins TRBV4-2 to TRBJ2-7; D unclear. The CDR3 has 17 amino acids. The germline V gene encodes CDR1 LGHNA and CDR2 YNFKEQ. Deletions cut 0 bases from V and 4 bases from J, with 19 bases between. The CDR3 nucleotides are TGTGCCAGCAGCCAAGAAAGACACTTAAAAGGAACTTACGAGCAGTACTTC. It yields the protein CASSQERHLKGTYEQYF.

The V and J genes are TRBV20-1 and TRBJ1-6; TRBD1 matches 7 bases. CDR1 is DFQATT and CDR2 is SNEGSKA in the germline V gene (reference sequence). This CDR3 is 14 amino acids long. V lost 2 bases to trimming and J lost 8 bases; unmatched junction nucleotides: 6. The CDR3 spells CSARRQGSDSPLHF. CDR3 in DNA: TGCAGTGCTAGAAGACAGGGTAGCGATTCACCCCTCCACTTT.

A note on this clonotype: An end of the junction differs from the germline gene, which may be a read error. The CDR3: CASRGAAGDLFF. Here the CDR3 DNA reads TGTGCCAGTCGGGGTGCGGCCGGGGACCTGTTTTTT. The V call is TRBV7-2, the J call TRBJ2-2, with D perhaps being TRBD1 or TRBD2 (5 bases each). The CDR3 covers 12 residues. From germline, CDR1 is SGHTA and CDR2 FQGNSA.

CDR3 region: CASSREVIAGDTQYF. For the CDR3, the DNA is TGTGCCAGCAGCCGAGAGGTGATAGCGGGAGATACGCAGTATTTT. The J gene is TRBJ2-3, the V gene TRBV11-2; 7 bases align to TRBD2. Germline V CDR1 and CDR2: SGHAT, FQNNGV. This CDR3 region has 15 residues. The ends lost 5 bases at V and 5 bases at J; junction bases unmatched: 10.

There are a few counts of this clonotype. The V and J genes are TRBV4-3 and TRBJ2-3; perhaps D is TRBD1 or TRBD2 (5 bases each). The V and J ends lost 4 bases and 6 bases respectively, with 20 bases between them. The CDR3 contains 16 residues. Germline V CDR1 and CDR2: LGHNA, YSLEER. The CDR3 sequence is CASSPFWGSITDTQYF. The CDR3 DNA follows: TGCGCCAGCAGCCCCTTTTGGGGGTCCATCACCGATACGCAGTATTTT.

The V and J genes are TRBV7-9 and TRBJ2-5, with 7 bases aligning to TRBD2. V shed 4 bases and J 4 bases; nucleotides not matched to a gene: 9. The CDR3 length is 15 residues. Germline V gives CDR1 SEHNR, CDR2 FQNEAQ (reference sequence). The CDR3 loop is CASSSVAGVGETQYF. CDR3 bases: TGTGCCAGCAGCTCCGTGGCGGGAGTAGGAGAGACCCAGTACTTC.

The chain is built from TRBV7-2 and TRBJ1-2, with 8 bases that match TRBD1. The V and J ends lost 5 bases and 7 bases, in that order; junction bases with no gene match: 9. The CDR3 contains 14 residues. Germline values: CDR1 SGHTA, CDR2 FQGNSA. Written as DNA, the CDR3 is TGTGCCAGCAGCACCGACAGGGGCAGGAGTGGCTACACCTTC. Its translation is CASSTDRGRSGYTF.

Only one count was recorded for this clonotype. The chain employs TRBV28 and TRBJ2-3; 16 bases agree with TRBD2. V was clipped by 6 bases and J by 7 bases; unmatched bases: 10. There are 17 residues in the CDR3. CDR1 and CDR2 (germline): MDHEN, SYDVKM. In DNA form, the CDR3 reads TGTGCCAGCAGCCCACCGGGACTAGCGGGAGGGCCACATACGCAGTATTTT. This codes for CASSPPGLAGGPHTQYF.

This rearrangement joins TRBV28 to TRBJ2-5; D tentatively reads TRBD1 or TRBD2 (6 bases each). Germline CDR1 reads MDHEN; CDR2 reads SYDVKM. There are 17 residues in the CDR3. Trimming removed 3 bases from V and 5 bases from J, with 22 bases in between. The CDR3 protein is CASSLPPSRGAGETQYF. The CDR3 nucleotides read TGTGCCAGCAGTTTGCCCCCTTCTAGGGGGGCCGGGGAGACCCAGTACTTC.

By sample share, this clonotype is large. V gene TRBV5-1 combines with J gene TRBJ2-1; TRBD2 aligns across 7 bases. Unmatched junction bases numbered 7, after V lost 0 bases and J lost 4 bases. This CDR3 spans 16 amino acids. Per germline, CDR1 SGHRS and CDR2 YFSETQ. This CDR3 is CASSLAGSSGYNEQFF. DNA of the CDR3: TGCGCCAGCAGCTTGGCCGGGTCTAGCGGTTACAATGAGCAGTTCTTC.

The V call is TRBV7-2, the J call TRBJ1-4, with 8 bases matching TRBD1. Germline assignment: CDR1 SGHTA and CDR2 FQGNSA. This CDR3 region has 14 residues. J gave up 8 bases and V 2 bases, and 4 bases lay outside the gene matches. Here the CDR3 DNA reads TGTGCCAGCAGCTTACAGGGGGCGCGCGAAAAACTGTTTTTT. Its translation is CASSLQGAREKLFF. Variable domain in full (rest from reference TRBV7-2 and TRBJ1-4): GAGVSQSPSNKVTEKGKDVELRCDPISGHTALYWYRQSLGQGLEFLIYFQGNSAPDKSGLPSDRFSAERTGGSVSTLTIQRTQQEDSAVYLCASSLQGAREKLFFGSGTQLSVL.